These T cell receptor beta chains were read from a single sample in a study of T cell responses to AZD1222 COVID-19 vaccine. Assay: immunoSEQ multiplex PCR; the TCRdb copy retains only in-frame clones and omits some. The sample contains 100,000 or so clones, approximately 90% of which appear only once. The sample here was peripheral blood, taken on day 0 of AZD1222 vaccination. Receptors originate from an adult in good health. Each CDR3 is given with its conserved first and last residue. The order of the fields is CDR3 DNA, CDR3 protein, V gene, D gene, J gene, clone size. A D gene is named only where the DNA matches it firmly. Not all rows give a size; the values are once, few, many and, for expanded clones, a class.

TGCGCCAGCAGCCATGAGCCCGCCCGGGGCACCTATGGCTACACCTTC | CASSHEPARGTYGYTF | TRBV4-1 | NA | TRBJ1-2 | NA
TGTGCCAGCAGCACGGGACAGGGGCACTATGGCTACACCTTC | CASSTGQGHYGYTF | TRBV5-4 | TRBD1 | TRBJ1-2 | NA
TGTGCCAGCAACCCCCCTAGGGACAGGGGGCATCAGCCCCAGCATTTT | CASNPPRDRGHQPQHF | TRBV28 | TRBD1 | TRBJ1-5 | NA
TGTGCCAGCTCACCTGGGACAGATCCTGATGGCTACACCTTC | CASSPGTDPDGYTF | TRBV18 | TRBD1 | TRBJ1-2 | NA
TGTGCCAGTAGTATATCAGGGTCTCTTTCACCGCCCCAGCATTTT | CASSISGSLSPPQHF | TRBV19 | NA | TRBJ1-5 | NA
TGTGCCAGCAGCCCCCAACCAGACAGTGCCGGCTACACCTTC | CASSPQPDSAGYTF | TRBV9 | NA | TRBJ1-2 | few
TGTGCCAGCAGCCCACGAAGGGTGGAATCCTACAATGAGCAGTTCTTC | CASSPRRVESYNEQFF | TRBV7-9 | NA | TRBJ2-1 | NA
TGTGCCAGCAGCCCTGACGCCCGGGACAGGGGGGACAATGAGCAGTTCTTC | CASSPDARDRGDNEQFF | TRBV6-2/TRBV6-3 | TRBD1 | TRBJ2-1 | NA
TGTGCCAGCAGCATAAGGACGGAATACGAGCAGTACTTC | CASSIRTEYEQYF | TRBV7-2 | NA | TRBJ2-7 | once
TGTGCCAGCAGCTCCGGGCACTTGGGAGTGAACACTGAAGCTTTCTTT | CASSSGHLGVNTEAFF | TRBV5-4 | NA | TRBJ1-1 | NA
TGCGCCAGCAGCTTGGACAGGGGTCAGCCCCAGCATTTT | CASSLDRGQPQHF | TRBV5-1 | TRBD1 | TRBJ1-5 | NA
TGTGCCAGCAGTGAACGGACGGTCTATGGCTACACCTTC | CASSERTVYGYTF | TRBV6-1 | NA | TRBJ1-2 | NA
TGTGCCACCAGCAGTCCCCCGTACGAGCAGTACTTC | CATSSPPYEQYF | TRBV6-5 | NA | TRBJ2-7 | NA
TGTGCCAGCAGTGAACAGGGATGGACAGGAGAGACCCAGTACTTC | CASSEQGWTGETQYF | TRBV2 | TRBD1 | TRBJ2-5 | NA
TGTGCCAGCGGCCTAAGGGGTTGGAAAAAAAAACTGTTTTTT | CASGLRGWKKKLFF | TRBV28 | NA | TRBJ1-4 | NA
TGTGCCAGCAGCCAACTCACAGGGGACACCGGGGAGCTGTTTTTT | CASSQLTGDTGELFF | TRBV3-1/TRBV3-2 | TRBD1 | TRBJ2-2 | once
TGTGCCAGCAGCCAAGGTCCACCCGGAAACACCATATATTTT | CASSQGPPGNTIYF | TRBV3-1/TRBV3-2 | NA | TRBJ1-3 | NA
TGTGCCAGCAGTGAGGGCAGGGCAGGGGGCTACACCTTC | CASSEGRAGGYTF | TRBV2 | NA | TRBJ1-2 | NA
TGTGCCAGCAGTGAAAACACAGGGTTCCTCAATCAGCCCCAGCATTTT | CASSENTGFLNQPQHF | TRBV2 | NA | TRBJ1-5 | NA
TGCGCCAGCAGCCCACGGGACAGGGGAGACAATGAGCAGTTCTTC | CASSPRDRGDNEQFF | TRBV4-1 | TRBD1 | TRBJ2-1 | NA
TGTGCCAGCAGCTTTGGGGGGGAGCTCTCTGGAAACACCATATATTTT | CASSFGGELSGNTIYF | TRBV7-6 | NA | TRBJ1-3 | NA
TGTGCCAGCAGTAAAGGACAGGGTAACATTCAGTACTTC | CASSKGQGNIQYF | TRBV6-6 | TRBD1 | TRBJ2-4 | few
TGTGCCAGCAGGGAAAACATGGGGCATTCACCCCTCCACTTT | CASRENMGHSPLHF | TRBV9 | NA | TRBJ1-6 | NA
TGTGCCACCAGTGATTTGACCAGGAACAACCCATACACCGGGGAGCTGTTTTTT | CATSDLTRNNPYTGELFF | TRBV24-1 | NA | TRBJ2-2 | NA
TGTGCCAGCAGTTTGGGGCGCACTGGCTACACCTTC | CASSLGRTGYTF | TRBV28 | NA | TRBJ1-2 | NA
TGTGCCAGCAGCTCCCAATCCAGGGACGGAAGCTACGAGCAGTACTTC | CASSSQSRDGSYEQYF | TRBV7-2 | NA | TRBJ2-7 | once
TGTGCCAGCAGACGGACAGGGCAGAACTATGGCTACACCTTC | CASRRTGQNYGYTF | TRBV6-5 | TRBD1 | TRBJ1-2 | NA
TGCGCCAGCAGCTGGACAGGGGATGAAAACACCATATATTTT | CASSWTGDENTIYF | TRBV5-1 | TRBD1 | TRBJ1-3 | NA
TGCGCCAGCCAACGGGACGGAAATAACTATGGCTACACCTTC | CASQRDGNNYGYTF | TRBV5-1 | NA | TRBJ1-2 | NA
TGTGCCAGTAGTATAGAAGGGGGAATCTCACCCGGGGAGCTGTTTTTT | CASSIEGGISPGELFF | TRBV19 | NA | TRBJ2-2 | NA
TGCGCCAGCAGCCAAGATGCACAGCAGAACACTGAAGCTTTCTTT | CASSQDAQQNTEAFF | TRBV4-1 | NA | TRBJ1-1 | NA
TGTGCCAGCAGCGGGGCGCAGGGGTCCCAAGGGCCTAGCACAGATACGCAGTATTTT | CASSGAQGSQGPSTDTQYF | TRBV28 | NA | TRBJ2-3 | once
TGTGCCAGCAGCCTGAGTGGCGAGACCCAGTACTTC | CASSLSGETQYF | TRBV5-4 | NA | TRBJ2-5 | NA
TGTGCCAGCTCCCCACGGGAGGGGGAGACTGAAGCTTTCTTT | CASSPREGETEAFF | TRBV6-5 | NA | TRBJ1-1 | NA
TGTGCCAGTAGTATCCGGACAGGGGGCCTCCTAGCCAAAAACATTCAGTACTTC | CASSIRTGGLLAKNIQYF | TRBV19 | TRBD1 | TRBJ2-4 | NA